A single sample is the source of the 2 T cell receptor beta chains below, sequenced in a study of human T cells and chemical hapten exposure (dated by TCRdb to the early 2020s). The intended sense of this specimen's time point label: pre-sensitization, week 0. The treatment or condition label corresponds to: therapeutic diphenylcyclopropenone sensitization with weekly scalp DPC. Library preparation was by RACE. TCRdb lists the instrument as NextSeq 500. Clones were called with MiXCR by TCRdb after fastp trimmed the public reads at Q25, and only in-frame beta chains were retained. Every entry covers one CDR3 protein and lists the most common genes and DNA from its rows. The table for this sample lists about 380,000 distinct CDR3 sequences; around 5.5% of them were counted only once. Just over 2.5% of the sample goes to the ten largest clones. Source: whole blood, taken in connection with sensitization to the hapten diphenylcyclopropenone (DPC). The receptors originated from a woman in her 50s with alopecia areata. Some clones in this sample may be carry-over from other donors' samples.

This chain connects TRBV28 to TRBJ2-1, with no clear D. Looked up from germline, CDR1 is MDHEN and CDR2 is SYDVKM. CDR3 length equals 11 residues. Trimming removed 10 bases from V and 7 bases from J, with 11 bases in between. The DNA for the CDR3 is TGTGCCACCGAATCCAGGAATGAGCAGTTCTTC. Its translation is CATESRNEQFF.

This clonotype was seen more than once but under ten times. Here the CDR3 reads CASSQVGRGGEKLFF. As DNA, the CDR3 is TGCGCCAGCAGCCAAGTGGGCAGGGGTGGTGAAAAACTGTTTTTT. The chain is built from TRBV4-3 and TRBJ1-4, with D perhaps TRBD1 (6 bases). Trimming took off 1 base at V and 7 bases at J, with 13 bases between the two ends. There are 15 residues in the CDR3. Germline V gene lookup returns CDR1 LGHNA and CDR2 YSLEER.